Listed below are T cell receptor beta chains from one sample, sequenced in a study of CD8+CD57+ T cells in acquired aplastic anemia. In TCRdb, the reads were re-called with MiXCR into one record per CDR3 protein. Of about 130,000 distinct CDR3 sequences listed, around 48% are singletons. Sequenced material: sorted CD4+, CD8+, or CD8+CD57+ T cells (not recorded which) from PBMCs. Source of these receptors: a human donor in good health, serving as a control. Each CDR3 is given with its conserved first and last residue. A D gene is named only where the DNA matches it firmly. For some rows the clone size is stated as once, few or many, or as a class when expanded; others skip it.

NA	TRBJ1-6	TRBV13	many	15	CASSRGVREASPLHF	TGTGCCAGCAGCCGAGGGGTCAGGGAAGCTTCACCCCTCCACTTT
NA	TRBJ1-4	TRBV6-1	NA	16	CASSPGLLATNEKLFF	TGTGCCAGCAGCCCCGGACTTCTCGCAACTAATGAAAAACTGTTTTTT
NA	TRBJ2-3	TRBV5-1	many	17	CASSFTRGAISTDTQYF	TGCGCCAGCAGCTTTACTCGGGGGGCCATTAGCACAGATACGCAGTATTTT
TRBD1	TRBJ1-2	TRBV20-1	many	14	CSARATGGDHGYTF	TGCAGTGCTAGAGCCACAGGGGGTGATCATGGCTACACCTTC
TRBD1	TRBJ1-2	TRBV6-1	many	18	CASRGLPGQGRVNYGYTF	TGTGCCAGCAGAGGCCTTCCGGGACAGGGGAGGGTCAACTATGGCTACACCTTC
TRBD1	TRBJ1-1	TRBV2	NA	16	CASRAGTGRLGSEAFF	TGTGCCAGCAGGGCGGGGACAGGGAGGTTAGGGTCTGAAGCTTTCTTT
NA	TRBJ2-5	TRBV7-2	NA	13	CASSNGYRETQYF	TGTGCCAGCAGCAATGGATATAGGGAGACCCAGTACTTC
TRBD1	TRBJ1-6	TRBV25-1	NA	15	CASSVGAGGRSPLHF	TGTGCCAGCAGTGTCGGGGCAGGGGGGCGTTCACCCCTCCACTTT
NA	TRBJ1-5	TRBV20-1	few	13	CSAAGGANQPQHF	TGCAGTGCTGCCGGCGGCGCCAATCAGCCCCAGCATTTT
NA	TRBJ2-3	TRBV7-3	many	13	CASQRASTDTQYF	TGTGCCAGCCAGCGGGCTAGCACAGATACGCAGTATTTT
TRBD2	TRBJ2-7	TRBV19	NA	13	CASEAGNGYEQYF	TGTGCCAGCGAAGCGGGGAATGGGTACGAGCAGTACTTC
TRBD1	TRBJ1-6	TRBV11-1	NA	15	CASSLAGTVNSPLHF	TGTGCCAGCAGCTTAGCAGGGACAGTGAATTCACCCCTCCACTTT
NA	TRBJ2-7	TRBV7-2	NA	13	CASSEDGNYEQYF	TGTGCCAGCAGTGAGGACGGAAACTACGAGCAGTACTTC
NA	TRBJ1-1	TRBV2	NA	12	CASEPGYTEAFF	TGTGCCAGCGAACCGGGATACACTGAAGCTTTCTTT
NA	TRBJ1-6	TRBV3-1	many	14	CASSPGRRTSPLHF	TGTGCCAGCAGCCCCGGGAGACGGACTTCACCCCTCCACTTT
NA	TRBJ1-2	TRBV15	NA	18	CATSRDWRTLGRDYGYTF	TGTGCCACCAGCAGAGATTGGAGGACTCTGGGAAGGGACTATGGCTACACCTTC
TRBD1	TRBJ1-2	TRBV7-3	once	14	CANSLDRDFGGYTF	TGTGCCAACAGCCTTGACAGGGACTTCGGTGGCTACACCTTC
NA	TRBJ2-3	TRBV10-3	NA	12	CAIMSDTDTQYF	TGTGCCATCATGTCGGACACAGATACGCAGTATTTT
TRBD2	TRBJ2-5	TRBV5-4	NA	17	CASSKGTSGAAGETQYF	TGTGCCAGCAGCAAAGGGACTAGCGGGGCCGCAGGGGAGACCCAGTACTTC
TRBD1	TRBJ2-7	TRBV20-1	NA	15	CSARTGGRSPYEQYF	TGCAGTGCTCGGACAGGAGGAAGGTCGCCCTACGAGCAGTACTTC
TRBD2	TRBJ2-3	TRBV7-3	many	15	CASSAGTSVSDTQYF	TGTGCCAGCAGCGCCGGGACTAGCGTCTCAGATACGCAGTATTTT
NA	TRBJ1-1	TRBV7-9	NA	14	CASSHNREDTEAFF	TGTGCCAGCAGCCACAACAGGGAAGACACTGAAGCTTTCTTT
TRBD1	TRBJ2-7	TRBV4-2	many	16	CASSPFSGQGPYEQYF	TGTGCCAGCAGCCCGTTTTCGGGACAGGGGCCCTACGAGCAGTACTTC
NA	TRBJ1-1	TRBV6-5	many	15	CASSPRVGEDTEAFF	TGTGCCAGCAGTCCCCGCGTAGGGGAGGACACTGAAGCTTTCTTT
NA	TRBJ2-1	TRBV7-7	NA	11	CASSSGGEQFF	TGTGCTAGCAGCTCGGGCGGTGAGCAGTTCTTC
NA	TRBJ2-7	TRBV25-1	few	15	CASSPTDREDYEQYF	TGTGCCAGCAGTCCCACCGACAGGGAGGACTACGAGCAGTACTTC
TRBD2	TRBJ2-5	TRBV7-6	many	15	CASIKTSGGPGTQYF	TGTGCCAGCATCAAGACTAGCGGGGGGCCGGGGACCCAGTACTTC
NA	TRBJ2-2	TRBV3-1	few	14	CASSQEGNTGELFF	TGTGCCAGCAGCCAAGAGGGAAACACCGGGGAGCTGTTTTTT
NA	TRBJ2-3	TRBV10-3	once	15	CAISGPGALTDTQYF	TGTGCCATCAGTGGACCGGGGGCCCTCACAGATACGCAGTATTTT
TRBD1	TRBJ2-7	TRBV6-2/TRBV6-3	NA	13	CASRGQGMIKQYF	TGTGCCAGCAGAGGACAGGGGATGATAAAGCAGTACTTC
TRBD1	TRBJ2-7	TRBV27	many	17	CASSFSKTGDSHYEQYF	TGTGCCAGCAGTTTCTCTAAAACAGGGGATTCGCACTACGAGCAGTACTTC
TRBD2	TRBJ2-7	TRBV30	NA	15	CAWRGRGLAGGEQYF	TGTGCCTGGAGGGGACGTGGACTAGCGGGAGGCGAGCAGTACTTC
TRBD1	TRBJ2-7	TRBV7-3	many	14	CASSPGTEGYEQYF	TGTGCCAGCAGCCCCGGGACAGAGGGCTACGAGCAGTACTTC
NA	TRBJ1-2	TRBV2	once	18	CASSRQGGITGSHEVYTF	TGTGCCAGCAGCCGGCAGGGTGGTATCACCGGGTCCCACGAGGTCTACACCTTC
NA	TRBJ1-5	TRBV28	NA	14	CASSLVGGNQPQHF	TGTGCCAGCAGTTTGGTCGGGGGCAATCAGCCCCAGCATTTT
TRBD1	TRBJ1-6	TRBV6-5	many	15	CASSYGTVHNSPLHF	TGTGCCAGCAGTTACGGGACAGTCCATAATTCACCCCTCCACTTT
TRBD1	TRBJ1-2	TRBV12-3/TRBV12-4	NA	13	CASSSGDSSGNTF	TGTGCCAGCAGTTCAGGGGACAGCTCTGGAAACACCTTC
TRBD2	TRBJ2-1	TRBV18	NA	18	CASSPTSGADNSYNEQFF	TGTGCCAGCTCACCTACTAGCGGGGCCGATAACTCCTACAATGAGCAGTTCTTC
NA	TRBJ1-6	TRBV9	many	15	CASSIRGGGNSPLHF	TGTGCCAGCAGCATCCGGGGGGGAGGGAATTCACCCCTCCACTTT
TRBD2	TRBJ2-3	TRBV15	few	15	CATSRERGSTDTQYF	TGTGCCACCAGCAGAGAGCGGGGGAGCACAGATACGCAGTATTTT
NA	TRBJ1-5	TRBV14	few	18	CASSQTDQKGYSNQPQHF	TGTGCCAGCAGCCAAACGGACCAAAAAGGCTATAGCAATCAGCCCCAGCATTTT
NA	TRBJ2-2	TRBV7-2	many	13	CASSLTSAGELFF	TGTGCCAGCAGCTTAACTTCCGCCGGGGAGCTGTTTTTT
NA	TRBJ1-5	TRBV20-1	many	15	CSGRKGEGGNQPQHF	TGCAGCGGTCGGAAGGGTGAGGGGGGCAATCAGCCCCAGCATTTT
NA	TRBJ1-3	TRBV3-1	many	12	CASSQARNTIYF	TGTGCCAGCAGCCAAGCACGAAACACCATATATTTT
TRBD2	TRBJ2-1	TRBV11-1	once	17	CASNKRLAGDPTDEQFF	TGTGCCAGCAACAAAAGACTAGCGGGGGACCCGACGGATGAGCAGTTCTTC
TRBD2	TRBJ2-2	TRBV12-3/TRBV12-4	many	14	CASSRRGDDGELFF	TGTGCCAGCAGCCGGCGGGGGGACGACGGGGAGCTGTTTTTT
NA	TRBJ2-6	TRBV5-1	NA	15	CASRVGASGANVLTF	TGCGCCAGTAGGGTGGGGGCCTCTGGGGCCAACGTCCTGACTTTC
NA	TRBJ1-2	TRBV6-2/TRBV6-3	many	16	CASSYSTVLQGVGYTF	TGTGCCAGCAGTTACTCCACAGTGCTCCAGGGCGTTGGCTACACCTTC